Listed below are T cell receptor beta chains from one sample, sequenced in a study of shared clonotypes between healthy human individuals. Sequencing used immunoSEQ multiplex PCR; TCRdb keeps in-frame clones, though not all of them. In the table there are around 940,000 clones, approximately 80% of which are singletons. The sample was memory CD4+ T cells sorted from blood. The receptors derive from a man aged 18-30 years in good health. CDR3s include the opening cysteine and the closing phenylalanine or tryptophan. D genes are given only for firm matches. Clone size is not always given. Where it is, it says once, few, many or a class for expanded clones.

j_call clone_size d_call v_call cdr3_nt cdr3_aa
TRBJ1-4 . . TRBV5-4 TGTGCCAGCAGCTTGGGAGCAGCGAATAATGAAAAACTGTTTTTT CASSLGAANNEKLFF
TRBJ1-5 . TRBD1 TRBV28 TGTGCCAGTCAGACAGGGAGGGAGCCCCAGCATTTT CASQTGREPQHF
TRBJ2-5 . TRBD2 TRBV2 TGTGCCAGCAGAGCTTTAGCGGGAGGGCAAGAGACCCAGTACTTC CASRALAGGQETQYF
TRBJ2-6 once . TRBV6-1 TGTGCCAGCAGTGAAAATTCTGGGGCCAACGTCCTGACTTTC CASSENSGANVLTF
TRBJ2-1 . . TRBV7-3 TGTGCCAGCAGCTTCGACAGGACCGATGAGCAGTTCTTC CASSFDRTDEQFF
TRBJ2-7 . . TRBV2 TGTGCCAGCAGCTGGGGAATTATCTACGAGCAGTACTTC CASSWGIIYEQYF
TRBJ2-3 . . TRBV11-3 TGTGCCAGCAGCTCTCGGGGGCAGTATTTT CASSSRGQYF
TRBJ1-5 . . TRBV21-1 TGTGCCAGCACCGGAGGAAAACAGGGTGGGGGCAATCAGCCCCAGCATTTT CASTGGKQGGGNQPQHF
TRBJ2-3 few . TRBV6-1 TGTGCCAGTGCCCTATCCACAGATACGCAGTATTTT CASALSTDTQYF
TRBJ1-5 . . TRBV6-6 TGTGCCACCCTAAGATCCCAAAATCAGCCCCAGCATTTT CATLRSQNQPQHF
TRBJ1-2 . . TRBV5-1 TGCGCCAGCAGCGTAACAGGCTATGGCTACACCTTC CASSVTGYGYTF
TRBJ2-3 . TRBD1 TRBV6-1 TGTGCAGCTTCAACAGGGGGCTTTTTTGGAGATACGCAGTATTTT CAASTGGFFGDTQYF
TRBJ1-6 . TRBD1 TRBV10-2 TGCGCCAGCAGTCGGGCAGGACAGGATTCACCCCTCCACTTT CASSRAGQDSPLHF
TRBJ1-2 few . TRBV18 TGTGCCAGCTCACCAAAATCAGAATCCTATGGCTACACCTTC CASSPKSESYGYTF
TRBJ1-6 . TRBD1 TRBV12-5 TGTGCTAGTGGTTCTTCCCGACAGGGGGATAATTCACCCCTCCACTTT CASGSSRQGDNSPLHF
TRBJ2-7 . TRBD1 TRBV7-2 TGTGCCAGCAGCGCCCAGGGACAGGGGACATTCGAGCAGTACTTC CASSAQGQGTFEQYF
TRBJ2-3 . . TRBV5-1 TGCGCCAGCAGCCCCTTCGGACCACAGGCCGATACGCAGTATTTT CASSPFGPQADTQYF
TRBJ1-2 . TRBD1 TRBV7-9 TGTGCCAGCAGCCTAGGGGGCGCGGGTGGCTACACCTTC CASSLGGAGGYTF
TRBJ2-3 . . TRBV9 TGTGCCAGCAGCGTAGAGGGTAGCAGAGATACGCAGTATTTT CASSVEGSRDTQYF
TRBJ2-7 . . TRBV10-1 TGCGCCAGCAGTGAGGATCGGGGGTACGAGCAGTACTTC CASSEDRGYEQYF
TRBJ1-2 . . TRBV6-1 TGTGCCAGCAGTGAAGCTTGGGGCTATGGCTACACCTTC CASSEAWGYGYTF
TRBJ2-7 . TRBD2 TRBV9 TGTGCCAGCAGCGTAGCTGCAGCGGGAGTGGGAGAGCAGTACTTC CASSVAAAGVGEQYF
TRBJ2-2 . . TRBV7-8 TGTGCCAGCAGCTCCGCGCCACATTCCGGGGAGCTGTTTTTT CASSSAPHSGELFF
TRBJ2-5 . . TRBV6-1 TGTGCCAGCAGTGTAGCCAGCCAAGAGACCCAGTACTTC CASSVASQETQYF
TRBJ2-7 . . TRBV28 TGTGCCAGCAGCCTAGGACTGGGACAAATCTACGAGCAGTACTTC CASSLGLGQIYEQYF
TRBJ2-7 . TRBD2 TRBV5-1 TGCGCCAGCAGCTTGGCCTTAGCGGGGGAGCAGTACTTC CASSLALAGEQYF
TRBJ2-7 . TRBD1 TRBV23-1 TGCGCCAGCAGTCAATCAGACAGGGATGCCTACGAGCAGTACTTC CASSQSDRDAYEQYF
TRBJ2-3 . . TRBV6-5 TGTGCCAGCAGTTACTCAGGGGTCACAGATACGCAGTATTTT CASSYSGVTDTQYF
TRBJ2-7 . . TRBV28 TGTGCCAGCAGTTTAGGAGGGGCTAGTTACGAGCAGTACTTC CASSLGGASYEQYF
TRBJ1-2 . . TRBV18 TGTGCCAGCTCACCGCCTCTCCGGGGCGCGGGTGGCTACACCTTC CASSPPLRGAGGYTF
TRBJ2-7 . TRBD1 TRBV29-1 TGCAGCGTCGGGGCGACAGGGGGCTACGAGCAGTACTTC CSVGATGGYEQYF
TRBJ1-2 . TRBD1 TRBV28 TGTGCCAGCAGTGTACCGGGACAGAACTATGGCTACACCTTC CASSVPGQNYGYTF
TRBJ2-7 . . TRBV7-9 TGTGCCAGCAGCGACCGGTACACGCAGGGGGGCGAGCAGTACTTC CASSDRYTQGGEQYF
TRBJ2-5 . . TRBV9 TGTGCCAGCAGCGTAGAGCCCAGCAGGCGAGAGACCCAGTACTTC CASSVEPSRRETQYF
TRBJ1-4 . . TRBV19 TGTGCCAGTAGTATAGTACGAGGGCGCCGTAATGAAAAACTGTTTTTT CASSIVRGRRNEKLFF
TRBJ1-2 . . TRBV6-5 TGTGCCAGCAGTTACTCGCGGACAGCAACTAACTATGGCTACACCTTC CASSYSRTATNYGYTF
TRBJ1-1 few TRBD1 TRBV28 TGTGCCAGCAGTTTACCGGGACAGGGGGCGAAAAGCACTGAAGCTTTCTTT CASSLPGQGAKSTEAFF
TRBJ2-5 . . TRBV28 TGTGCCAGCAAAACTTGGGACGGCCACCAAGAGACCCAGTACTTC CASKTWDGHQETQYF
TRBJ2-3 . . TRBV7-3 TGTGCCAGCAGCCCCACGGGACACCGCGACACAGATACGCAGTATTTT CASSPTGHRDTDTQYF
TRBJ2-3 . . TRBV9 TGTGCCAGCAGCGTAGGGACAACTTCAACAGATACGCAGTATTTT CASSVGTTSTDTQYF
TRBJ1-4 . TRBD1 TRBV7-9 TGTGCCAGCAGCTCTGGACAGGGGAATGAAAAACTGTTTTTT CASSSGQGNEKLFF
TRBJ1-5 few TRBD1 TRBV18 TGTGCCAGCTCACCTACAGGGGGCTTAGGCAATCAGCCCCAGCATTTT CASSPTGGLGNQPQHF
TRBJ1-1 . . TRBV1 TGCACCAGCAGCCAAGAACGGACAGGGGAAACTGAAGCTTTCTTT CTSSQERTGETEAFF
TRBJ1-5 . . TRBV5-1 TGCGCCAGCAGCGAGAGCCGCAATCAGCCCCAGCATTTT CASSESRNQPQHF
TRBJ2-6 . . TRBV2 TGTGCCAGCGGAAGCCCGGCCGGCTCTGGGGCCAACGTCCTGACTTTC CASGSPAGSGANVLTF
TRBJ2-5 . . TRBV5-4 TGTGCCAGCAGCCCCGGGACCCTACCACCTAGGGAGACCCAGTACTTC CASSPGTLPPRETQYF
TRBJ2-1 . . TRBV11-3 TGTGCCAGCAGCTTAGACGGGTCGGGGGATGAGCAGTTCTTC CASSLDGSGDEQFF
TRBJ1-1 . . TRBV19 TGTGCCAGTAGTCCAGGGGATTTTGGGAACACTGAAGCTTTCTTT CASSPGDFGNTEAFF